The rows below give T cell receptor beta chains drawn from one sample of a study of patients and donors after allogeneic stem cell transplantation. One entry per CDR3 protein results from TCRdb running MiXCR on the RT-PCR reads. The sample consists of 390,000 or so distinct CDR3 sequences, about a sixth of them appearing once. Sequencing used blood, either unsorted or a sorted T cell fraction (not recorded which). The receptors stem from a human donor who was either an allogeneic HSCT recipient or a stem cell or donor lymphocyte infusion donor (not recorded which). It is not recorded whose cells these are; they may come from a transplant donor. The CDR3 runs from the conserved cysteine through the conserved F or W. The order of the fields is clone size, V gene, J gene, D gene, CDR3 DNA, CDR3 protein. A D gene is named only where the DNA matches it firmly. Size is omitted from some rows. Given values are once, few, many or a class for expanded clones.

>NA|TRBV20-1|TRBJ2-7|TRBD2
TGCAGTGCCTATCATCGGGGGGGATACGAGCAGTACTTC
CSAYHRGGYEQYF
>NA|TRBV11-2|TRBJ2-5|NA
TGTGCCAGCAGCTTATCCCAACTGGGGCAAGAGACCCAGTACTTC
CASSLSQLGQETQYF
>few|TRBV5-1|TRBJ2-3|TRBD2
TGCGCCAGCAGCTGGGACCGGGAGGGTACGCAGTATTTT
CASSWDREGTQYF
>many|TRBV5-1|TRBJ2-3|NA
TGCGCCAGCAGCTTGATACTAGGGGGCACAGATACGCAGTATTTT
CASSLILGGTDTQYF
>few|TRBV3-1|TRBJ2-3|NA
TGTGCCAGCAGCCATGGCCAGGGAGCAGATACGCAGTATTTT
CASSHGQGADTQYF
>many|TRBV5-1|TRBJ1-5|TRBD1
TGCGCCAGCAGCCGGACAGGGGATCAGCCCCAGCATTTT
CASSRTGDQPQHF
>NA|TRBV20-1|TRBJ1-1|NA
TGCAGTGCTGGTGACTTAAACACTGAAGCTTTCTTT
CSAGDLNTEAFF
>NA|TRBV7-9|TRBJ2-3|NA
TGTGCCAGCAGCTGGGCGGGGCAAGGTACGCAGTATTTT
CASSWAGQGTQYF
>NA|TRBV7-9|TRBJ2-7|NA
TGTGCCAGCAGCACAGTGGCTTACGAGCAGTACTTC
CASSTVAYEQYF
>many|TRBV7-6|TRBJ2-3|TRBD2
TGTGCCAGCAGCTTAGTGGGGGGACTAGCTCCTCAGGGCGCAGATACGCAGTATTTT
CASSLVGGLAPQGADTQYF